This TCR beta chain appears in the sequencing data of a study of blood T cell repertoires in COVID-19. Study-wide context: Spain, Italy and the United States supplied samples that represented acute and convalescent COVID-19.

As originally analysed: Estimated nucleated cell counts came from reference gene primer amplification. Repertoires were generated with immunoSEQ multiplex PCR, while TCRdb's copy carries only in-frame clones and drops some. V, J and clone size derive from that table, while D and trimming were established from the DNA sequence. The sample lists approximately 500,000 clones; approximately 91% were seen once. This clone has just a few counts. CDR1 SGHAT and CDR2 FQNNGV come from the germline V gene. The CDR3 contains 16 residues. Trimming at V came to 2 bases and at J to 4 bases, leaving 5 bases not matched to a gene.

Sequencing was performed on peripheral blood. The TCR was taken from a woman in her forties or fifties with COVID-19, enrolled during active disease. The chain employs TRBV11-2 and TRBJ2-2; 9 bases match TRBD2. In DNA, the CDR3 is TGTGCCAGCAGCTTATCGGCGGGGGGGCGCACCGGGGAGCTGTTTTTT. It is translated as CASSLSAGGRTGELFF.